Ten or more counts support the clone carrying this TCR beta chain. The antigen is unknown. Lactation, pregnancy, other autoimmune disease or uncontrolled infection led to exclusion of patients. Thyroid ultrasound, orbital computed tomography, clinical symptoms, and serum thyroxine and TRAb underpinned diagnoses. This sample is part of a study of T cells in Graves' hyperthyroidism and ophthalmopathy. Study-level findings and limits: Most expanded thyroid clonotypes above 0.001 also appeared in blood. Separation of ophthalmopathy from stable hyperthyroidism was achieved by a 13 V-J model.

The germline V gene encodes CDR1 SGHTA and CDR2 FQGTGA. With V trimmed by 0 bases and J by 0 bases, 2 bases remained unmatched. The CDR3 length is 15 residues. The investigators amplified TCR beta CDR3 regions from RNA transcripts. HTBI primers were employed in a first-round RT-PCR of the TCR CDR3. TCRdb fed the multiplex PCR reads into MiXCR, producing one record per CDR3 protein. The sample includes about 580,000 distinct CDR3 sequences, 46% of them seen just once. The chain uses TRBV7-3 and TRBJ2-7, with 7 bases matching TRBD1. The sample comprised peripheral blood or thyroid tissue (not recorded which). This clonotype originated in a woman under 30 with Graves' hyperthyroidism. CDR3 nucleotides: TGTGCCAGCAGCTTAACCGGGACAGACTCCTACGAGCAGTACTTC. It translates to CASSLTGTDSYEQYF.